This T cell receptor (beta chain) was documented in a study of blood T cell repertoires in COVID-19. The V segment lost 5 bases and the J segment 5 bases; nucleotides outside the gene matches: 5. The CDR3 is 16 residues long. Germline V lookup: CDR1 WSHSY, CDR2 SAAADI. As originally analysed: Amplification of reference gene primers was used by the study to estimate nucleated cell counts. The data were produced by immunoSEQ multiplex PCR, yet TCRdb's version contains in-frame clones alone and is incomplete. That table gives V, J and clone size, and the DNA gave D and trimming. The sample shows hundreds of thousands of clones, about 86% of them seen only once.

The chain employs TRBV10-2 and TRBJ2-5, with TRBD2 matching 16 bases. The TCR sequence derives from a man older than 75 with acute or convalescent COVID-19. The sequenced material came from peripheral blood. The CDR3 bases are TGCGCCAGCAGTCTGGGACTAGCGGGGGGGCAGGAGACCCAGTACTTC. Its protein is CASSLGLAGGQETQYF.